What follows is one TCR beta chain and its context. The antigen remains unidentified. These data come from a study of T cell responses to AZD1222 COVID-19 vaccine. Using immunoSEQ multiplex PCR, the repertoire was profiled, and TCRdb retains in-frame clones only, with some absent. The sample contains roughly 180,000 clones, about 90% of which appear only once. Study-wide results and limits: Per reports, nearly half of all spike-specific TCRs target regions that are unmutated in variants. Spike was spanned by vaccine-associated CD4 TCRs, which were dominant at 160-218 and 743-854. Mostly white British, mostly female donors; authors suggested clonal diversity may be underestimated.

Germline values: CDR1 ENHRY, CDR2 SYGVKD. The CDR3 loop spans 15 amino acids. V was cut by 10 bases and J by 6 bases, with 19 bases left in between. The source is an adult in good health. The sample in question was peripheral blood, obtained on day 0 of AZD1222 vaccination. J is TRBJ1-6 and V is TRBV10-3; D call uncertain. CDR3 protein: CATEPFGDVNSPLHF. DNA of the CDR3: TGTGCCACCGAACCCTTTGGGGATGTTAATTCACCCCTCCACTTT.